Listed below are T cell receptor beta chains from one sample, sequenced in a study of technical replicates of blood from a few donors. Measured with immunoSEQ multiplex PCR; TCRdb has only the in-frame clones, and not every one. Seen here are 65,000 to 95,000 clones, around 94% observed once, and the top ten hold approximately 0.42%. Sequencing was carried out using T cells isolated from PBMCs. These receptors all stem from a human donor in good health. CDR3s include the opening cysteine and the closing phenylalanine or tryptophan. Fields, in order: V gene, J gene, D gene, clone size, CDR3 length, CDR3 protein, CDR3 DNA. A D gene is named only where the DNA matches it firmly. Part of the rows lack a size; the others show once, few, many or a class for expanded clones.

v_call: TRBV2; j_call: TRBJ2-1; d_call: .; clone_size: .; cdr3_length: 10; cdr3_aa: CASSEGSVFF; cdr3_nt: TGTGCCAGCAGTGAAGGGTCAGTGTTCTTC
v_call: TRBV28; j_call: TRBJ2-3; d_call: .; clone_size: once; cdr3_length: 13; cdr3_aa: CASNLIAQGTQYF; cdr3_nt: TGTGCCAGCAATCTAATCGCCCAGGGGACGCAGTATTTT
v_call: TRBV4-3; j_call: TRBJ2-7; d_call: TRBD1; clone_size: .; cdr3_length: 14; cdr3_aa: CASSQDDRANEQYF; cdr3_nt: TGCGCCAGCAGCCAAGATGACAGGGCCAACGAGCAGTACTTC
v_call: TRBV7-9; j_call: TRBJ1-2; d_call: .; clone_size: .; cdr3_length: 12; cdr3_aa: CASSLDSRGYTF; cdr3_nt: TGTGCCAGCAGCTTAGACTCCCGGGGCTACACCTTC
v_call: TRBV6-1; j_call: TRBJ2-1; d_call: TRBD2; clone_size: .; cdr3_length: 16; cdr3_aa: CASSVAGTSGNNEQFF; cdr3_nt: TGTGCCAGCAGTGTCGCCGGGACTAGCGGTAACAATGAGCAGTTCTTC
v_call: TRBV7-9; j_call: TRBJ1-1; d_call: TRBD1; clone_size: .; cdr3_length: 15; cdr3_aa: CASSWETGVNTEAFF; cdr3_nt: TGTGCCAGCAGCTGGGAGACAGGGGTGAACACTGAAGCTTTCTTT
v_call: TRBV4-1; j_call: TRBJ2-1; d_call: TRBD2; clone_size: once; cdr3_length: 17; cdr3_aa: CASSQGHWREGGDEQFF; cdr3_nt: TGCGCCAGCAGCCAAGGGCATTGGCGGGAGGGCGGCGATGAGCAGTTCTTC
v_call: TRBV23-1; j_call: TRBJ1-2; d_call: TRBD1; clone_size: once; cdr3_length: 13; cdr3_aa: CASSQRTGHGYTF; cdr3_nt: TGCGCCAGCAGTCAAAGGACAGGTCATGGCTACACCTTC
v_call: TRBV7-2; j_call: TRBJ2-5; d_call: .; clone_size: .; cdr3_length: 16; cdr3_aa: CASSSMAGRVQETQYF; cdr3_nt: TGTGCCAGCAGCTCCATGGCGGGACGGGTCCAAGAGACCCAGTACTTC
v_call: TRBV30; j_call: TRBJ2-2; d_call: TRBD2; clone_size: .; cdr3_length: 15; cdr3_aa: CAWSAGTIYTGELFF; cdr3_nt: TGTGCCTGGAGTGCCGGGACTATATACACCGGGGAGCTGTTTTTT
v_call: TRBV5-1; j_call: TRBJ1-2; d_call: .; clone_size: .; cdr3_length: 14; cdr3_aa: CASSVTDSNYGYTF; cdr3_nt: TGCGCCAGCAGCGTGACAGATTCTAACTATGGCTACACCTTC
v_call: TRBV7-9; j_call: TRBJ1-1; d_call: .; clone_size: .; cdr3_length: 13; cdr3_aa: CASSEQGNTEAFF; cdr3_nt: TGTGCCAGCAGCGAACAGGGGAACACTGAAGCTTTCTTT
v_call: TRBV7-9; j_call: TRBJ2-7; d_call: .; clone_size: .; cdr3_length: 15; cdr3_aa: CASSLNSGAGYEQYF; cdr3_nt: TGTGCCAGCAGCTTAAACTCAGGGGCAGGGTACGAGCAGTACTTC
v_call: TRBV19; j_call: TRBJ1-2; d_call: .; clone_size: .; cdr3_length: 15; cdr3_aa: CASSIDRGYDYGYTF; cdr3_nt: TGTGCCAGTAGTATAGACAGGGGATACGACTATGGCTACACCTTC
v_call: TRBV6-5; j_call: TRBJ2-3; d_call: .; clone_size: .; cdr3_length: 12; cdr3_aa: CASSYAGDTQYF; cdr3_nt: TGTGCCAGCAGTTACGCCGGAGATACGCAGTATTTT
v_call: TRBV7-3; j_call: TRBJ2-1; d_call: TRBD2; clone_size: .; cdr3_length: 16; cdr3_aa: CASSLGLAGGNNEQFF; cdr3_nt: TGTGCCAGCAGCCTGGGACTAGCGGGAGGTAATAATGAGCAGTTCTTC
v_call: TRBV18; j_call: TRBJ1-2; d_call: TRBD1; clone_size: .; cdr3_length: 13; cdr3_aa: CASSPPMTGGYTF; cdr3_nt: TGTGCCAGCTCACCACCGATGACAGGGGGCTACACCTTC
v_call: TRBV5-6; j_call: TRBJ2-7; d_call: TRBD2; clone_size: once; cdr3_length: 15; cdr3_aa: CASSPLAGGTYEQYF; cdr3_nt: TGTGCCAGCAGTCCCCTAGCGGGAGGTACCTACGAGCAGTACTTC
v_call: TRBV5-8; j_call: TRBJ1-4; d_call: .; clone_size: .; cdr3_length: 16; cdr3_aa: CASSFGWAATNEKLFF; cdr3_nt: TGTGCCAGCAGCTTCGGTTGGGCAGCAACTAATGAAAAACTGTTTTTT
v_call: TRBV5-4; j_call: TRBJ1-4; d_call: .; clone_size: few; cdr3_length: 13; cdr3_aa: CASSLVGDEKLFF; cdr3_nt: TGTGCCAGCAGCTTAGTCGGGGATGAAAAACTGTTTTTT
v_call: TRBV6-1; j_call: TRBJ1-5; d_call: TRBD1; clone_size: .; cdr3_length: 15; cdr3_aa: CASRVGTGGNQPQHF; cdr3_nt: TGTGCCAGCAGAGTGGGGACAGGAGGAAATCAGCCCCAGCATTTT
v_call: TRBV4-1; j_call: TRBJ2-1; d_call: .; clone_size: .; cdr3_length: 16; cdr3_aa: CASSQPLTLAYNEQFF; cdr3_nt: TGCGCCAGCAGCCAACCCCTTACCCTAGCTTACAATGAGCAGTTCTTC
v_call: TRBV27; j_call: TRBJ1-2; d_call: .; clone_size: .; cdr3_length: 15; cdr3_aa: CASSPAGSRYYGYTF; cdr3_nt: TGTGCCAGCAGTCCAGCAGGGTCTAGATACTATGGCTACACCTTC
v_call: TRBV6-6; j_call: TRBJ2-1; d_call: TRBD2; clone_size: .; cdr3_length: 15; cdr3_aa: CASRGTSGSANEQFF; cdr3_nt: TGTGCCAGCAGAGGGACTAGCGGGAGTGCGAATGAGCAGTTCTTC
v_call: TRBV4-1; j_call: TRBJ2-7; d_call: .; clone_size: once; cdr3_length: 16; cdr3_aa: CASSQGRGFLLYEQYF; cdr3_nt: TGCGCCAGCAGCCAAGGGAGGGGATTCCTGCTGTACGAGCAGTACTTC
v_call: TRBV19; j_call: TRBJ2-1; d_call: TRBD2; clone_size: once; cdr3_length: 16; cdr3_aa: CASSVIGTSVANEQFF; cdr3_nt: TGTGCCAGTAGCGTCATAGGGACTAGCGTAGCCAATGAGCAGTTCTTC
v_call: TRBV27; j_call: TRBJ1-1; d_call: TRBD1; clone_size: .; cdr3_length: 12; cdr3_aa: CASSGQGGEAFF; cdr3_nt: TGTGCCAGCAGTGGACAGGGCGGTGAAGCTTTCTTT
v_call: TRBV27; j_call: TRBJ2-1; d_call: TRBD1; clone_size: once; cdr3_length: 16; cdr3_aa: CASSSPGTGVQNEQFF; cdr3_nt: TGTGCCAGCAGTTCCCCCGGGACAGGGGTGCAAAATGAGCAGTTCTTC
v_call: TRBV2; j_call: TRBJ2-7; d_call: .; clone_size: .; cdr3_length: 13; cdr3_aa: CAIINRVPNEQYF; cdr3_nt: TGTGCCATCATAAACAGGGTCCCCAACGAGCAGTACTTC
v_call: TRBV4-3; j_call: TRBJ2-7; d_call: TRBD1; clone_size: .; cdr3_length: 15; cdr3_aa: CASSQVIGTGTLLRF; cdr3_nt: TGCGCCAGCAGCCAAGTGATCGGGACAGGAACTCTTTTGAGGTTC
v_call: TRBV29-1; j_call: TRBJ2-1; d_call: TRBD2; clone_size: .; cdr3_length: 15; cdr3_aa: CSGVTLAGGKGEQFF; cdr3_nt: TGCAGCGGTGTCACTCTAGCGGGAGGTAAAGGTGAGCAGTTCTTC
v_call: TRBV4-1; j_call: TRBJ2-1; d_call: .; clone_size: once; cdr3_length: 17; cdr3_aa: CASSQDGGLVSYNEQFF; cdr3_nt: TGCGCCAGCAGCCAAGATGGGGGACTGGTGTCCTACAATGAGCAGTTCTTC
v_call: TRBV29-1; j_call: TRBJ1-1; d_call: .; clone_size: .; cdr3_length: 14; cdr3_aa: CSVHLRGAVTEAFF; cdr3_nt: TGCAGCGTCCACCTACGGGGGGCCGTCACTGAAGCTTTCTTT
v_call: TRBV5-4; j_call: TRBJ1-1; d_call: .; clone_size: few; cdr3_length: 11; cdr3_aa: CASSNGFEAFF; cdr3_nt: TGTGCCAGCAGTAACGGGTTTGAAGCTTTCTTT
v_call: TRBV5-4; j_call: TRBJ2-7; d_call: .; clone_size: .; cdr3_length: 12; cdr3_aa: CASSLDTYEQYF; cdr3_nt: TGTGCCAGCAGCTTGGACACCTACGAGCAGTACTTC
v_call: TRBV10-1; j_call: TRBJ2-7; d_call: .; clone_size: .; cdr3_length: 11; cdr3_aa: CARDFTRQQRF; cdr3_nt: TGCGCCAGGGACTTCACCCGACAACAGCGCTTC
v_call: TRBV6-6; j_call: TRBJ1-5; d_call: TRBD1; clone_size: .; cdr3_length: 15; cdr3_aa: CASSLDRDSNQPQHF; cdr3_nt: TGTGCCAGCAGTTTAGACAGGGACAGCAATCAGCCCCAGCATTTT
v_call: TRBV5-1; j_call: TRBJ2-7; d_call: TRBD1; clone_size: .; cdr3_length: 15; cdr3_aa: CASSPRDSNIYEQYF; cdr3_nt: TGCGCCAGCAGCCCCCGGGACAGCAATATCTACGAGCAGTACTTC
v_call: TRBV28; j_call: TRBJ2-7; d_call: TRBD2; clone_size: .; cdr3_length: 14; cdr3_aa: CASSLPAGAYEQYF; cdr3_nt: TGTGCCAGCAGTTTACCAGCGGGAGCCTACGAGCAGTACTTC
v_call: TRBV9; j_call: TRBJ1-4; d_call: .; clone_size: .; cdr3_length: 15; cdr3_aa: CASSVSGNRNEKLFF; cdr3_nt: TGTGCCAGCAGCGTTTCAGGGAATAGAAATGAAAAACTGTTTTTT
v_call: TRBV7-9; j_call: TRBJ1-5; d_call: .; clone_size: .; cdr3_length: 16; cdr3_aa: CASSLALGDTNQPQHF; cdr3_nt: TGTGCCAGCAGCTTAGCTCTGGGGGACACCAATCAGCCCCAGCATTTT
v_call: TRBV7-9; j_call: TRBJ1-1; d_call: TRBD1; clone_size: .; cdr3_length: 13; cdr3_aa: CASSTGQGTLAFF; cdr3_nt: TGTGCCAGCAGCACCGGACAGGGAACTTTAGCTTTCTTT
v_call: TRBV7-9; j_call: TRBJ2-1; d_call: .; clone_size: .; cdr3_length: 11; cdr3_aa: CASSYGTEQFF; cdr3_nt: TGTGCCAGCAGCTACGGGACAGAGCAGTTCTTC
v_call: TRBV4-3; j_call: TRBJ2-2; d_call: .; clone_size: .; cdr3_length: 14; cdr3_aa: CASSHLTGTGELFF; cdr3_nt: TGCGCCAGCAGCCATCTAACAGGTACCGGGGAGCTGTTTTTT
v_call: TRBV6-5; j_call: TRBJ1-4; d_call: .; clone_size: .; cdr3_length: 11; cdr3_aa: CASFGGEKLFF; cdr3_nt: TGTGCCAGCTTCGGCGGCGAAAAACTGTTTTTT
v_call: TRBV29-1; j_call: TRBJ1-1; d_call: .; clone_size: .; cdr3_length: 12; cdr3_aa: CSVVGGGTEAFF; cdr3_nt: TGCAGCGTTGTTGGGGGAGGTACTGAAGCTTTCTTT
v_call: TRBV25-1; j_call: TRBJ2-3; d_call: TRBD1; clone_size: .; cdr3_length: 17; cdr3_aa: CASSDLIQGARGDTQYF; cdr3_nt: TGTGCCAGCAGTGACCTTATACAGGGGGCTAGGGGAGATACGCAGTATTTT
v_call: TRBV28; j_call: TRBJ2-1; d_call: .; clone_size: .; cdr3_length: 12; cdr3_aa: CASSLVGDEQFF; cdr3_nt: TGTGCCAGCAGTTTAGTAGGAGATGAGCAGTTCTTC
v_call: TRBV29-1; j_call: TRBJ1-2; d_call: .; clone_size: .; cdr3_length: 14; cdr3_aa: CSVEANRAGFGYTF; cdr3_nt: TGCAGCGTTGAAGCCAACAGGGCCGGTTTCGGCTACACCTTC
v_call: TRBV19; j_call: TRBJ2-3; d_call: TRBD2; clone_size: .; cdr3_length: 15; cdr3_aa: CASSSAGVETDTQYF; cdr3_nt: TGTGCCAGTAGTAGCGCGGGAGTCGAGACAGATACGCAGTATTTT
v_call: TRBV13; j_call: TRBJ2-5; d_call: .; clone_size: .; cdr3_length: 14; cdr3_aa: CASSTRDGQETQYF; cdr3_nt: TGTGCCAGCAGCACGCGGGACGGACAAGAGACCCAGTACTTC
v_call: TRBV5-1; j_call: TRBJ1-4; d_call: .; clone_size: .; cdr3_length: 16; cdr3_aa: CASSVDPRATNEKLFF; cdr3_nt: TGCGCCAGCAGCGTGGACCCGCGGGCAACTAATGAAAAACTGTTTTTT
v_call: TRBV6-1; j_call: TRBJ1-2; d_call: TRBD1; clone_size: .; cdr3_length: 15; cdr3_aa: CASSEGQGFNYGYTF; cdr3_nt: TGTGCCAGCAGTGAAGGACAGGGGTTTAACTATGGCTACACCTTC
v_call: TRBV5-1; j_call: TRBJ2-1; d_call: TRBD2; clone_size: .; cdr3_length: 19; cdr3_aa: CASSRTGTSGISSYNEQFF; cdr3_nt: TGCGCCAGCAGCCGGACCGGGACTAGCGGGATTAGCTCCTACAATGAGCAGTTCTTC
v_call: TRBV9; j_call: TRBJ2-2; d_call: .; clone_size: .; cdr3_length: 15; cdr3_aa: CASSVDGANTGELFF; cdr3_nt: TGTGCCAGCAGCGTAGACGGTGCGAACACCGGGGAGCTGTTTTTT
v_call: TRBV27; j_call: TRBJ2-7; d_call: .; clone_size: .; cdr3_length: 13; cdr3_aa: CASNSVSGYEQYF; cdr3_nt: TGTGCCAGCAACAGCGTAAGCGGGTACGAGCAGTACTTC
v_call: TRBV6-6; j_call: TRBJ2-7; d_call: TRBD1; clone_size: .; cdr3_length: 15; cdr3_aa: CASSNTGETFEEQYF; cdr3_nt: TGTGCCAGCAGTAACACAGGGGAGACCTTCGAGGAGCAGTACTTC
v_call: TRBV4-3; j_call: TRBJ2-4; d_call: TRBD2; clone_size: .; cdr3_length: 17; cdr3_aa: CASSQDGAGAGKNIQYF; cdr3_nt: TGCGCCAGCAGCCAAGATGGGGCGGGAGCTGGCAAAAACATTCAGTACTTC
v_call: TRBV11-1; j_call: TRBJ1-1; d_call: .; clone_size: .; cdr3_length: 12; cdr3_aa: CASQRGNTEAFF; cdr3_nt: TGTGCCAGCCAACGGGGGAACACTGAAGCTTTCTTT